This T cell receptor beta chain emerged from a study of cytomegalovirus exposure and HLA in healthy donors. Study-wide findings and caveats: It emerged from a later analysis that several of the most significant clusters appeared to be linked to common viral pathogens.

Germline values: CDR1 SGHRS, CDR2 YFSETQ. This CDR3 contains 16 residues. The V and J ends lost 0 bases and 6 bases, in that order; junction bases with no gene match: 3. The donors comprised healthy bone marrow donors. Primers for the PCR totalled 60 Vbeta and 13 Jbeta. Some clones are missing from TCRdb's copy, which holds only in-frame ones; the method was immunoSEQ multiplex PCR. The data contain a few hundred thousand clones, 60% to 80% of them seen just once; the ten biggest clones take up less than 3.5%. To note about this clone: Its antigen is currently unknown.

This sequence originates from a woman in her twenties or thirties in good health and CMV-seronegative. The chain combines TRBV5-1 with TRBJ2-3; 14 nucleotides match TRBD2. Sequenced sample: PBMCs. This CDR3 is CASSLAGLAGVDTQYF. CDR3 nucleotides: TGCGCCAGCAGCTTGGCGGGACTAGCGGGGGTTGATACGCAGTATTTT.